The entry that follows covers one T cell receptor beta chain sequence. This entry is derived from a study of blood T cell repertoires in COVID-19. This CDR3 region has 14 residues. V lost 2 bases and J 6 bases, leaving 11 bases between the germline ends. CDR1 is MDHEN, CDR2 SYDVKM, per germline. Produced via immunoSEQ multiplex PCR; TCRdb's table is partial and in-frame only. This table has tens of thousands of clones, around 85% appearing once. J is TRBJ2-1 and V is TRBV28; weak D call: TRBD2 (7 bases). Material for sequencing was peripheral blood. The sequence was collected from a human donor with acute or convalescent COVID-19. The donor label of this sample is uncertain. The CDR3 DNA follows: TGTGCCAGCAGTTTAAGGGGGGGGGTCAATGAGCAGTTCTTC. Translated: CASSLRGGVNEQFF.